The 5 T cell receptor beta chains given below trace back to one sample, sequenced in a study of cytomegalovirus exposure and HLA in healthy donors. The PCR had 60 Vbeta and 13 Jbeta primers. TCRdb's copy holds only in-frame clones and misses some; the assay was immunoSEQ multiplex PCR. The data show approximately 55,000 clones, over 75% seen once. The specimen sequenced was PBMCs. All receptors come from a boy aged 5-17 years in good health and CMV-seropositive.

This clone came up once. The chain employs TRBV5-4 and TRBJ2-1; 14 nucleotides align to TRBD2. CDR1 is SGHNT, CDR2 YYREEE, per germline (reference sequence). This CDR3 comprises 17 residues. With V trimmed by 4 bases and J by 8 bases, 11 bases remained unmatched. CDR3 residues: CASSRSTTSGGGDEQFF. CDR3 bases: TGTGCCAGCAGCCGTTCGACGACTAGCGGGGGGGGCGATGAGCAGTTCTTC. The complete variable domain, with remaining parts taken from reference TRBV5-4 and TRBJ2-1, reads ETGVTQSPTHLIKTRGQQVTLRCSSQSGHNTVSWYQQALGQGPQFIFQYYREEENGRGNFPPRFSGLQFPNYSSELNVNALELDDSALYLCASSRSTTSGGGDEQFFGPGTRLTVL.

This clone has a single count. The CDR3 here is CASSGLFGLSYEQYF. CDR3 coding DNA: TGTGCCAGCAGTGGACTTTTTGGCCTCTCCTACGAGCAGTACTTC. The V and J genes are TRBV6-1 and TRBJ2-7; D not resolved. V was trimmed by 4 bases and J by 0 bases, leaving 13 bases between them. This CDR3 spans 15 amino acids. From germline, CDR1 is MNHNS and CDR2 SASEGT.

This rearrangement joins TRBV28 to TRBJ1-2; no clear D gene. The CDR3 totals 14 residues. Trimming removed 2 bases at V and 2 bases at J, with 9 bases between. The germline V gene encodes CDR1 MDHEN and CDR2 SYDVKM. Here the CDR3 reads CASSLGQANYGYTF. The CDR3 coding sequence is TGTGCCAGCAGTTTAGGGCAGGCCAACTATGGCTACACCTTC.

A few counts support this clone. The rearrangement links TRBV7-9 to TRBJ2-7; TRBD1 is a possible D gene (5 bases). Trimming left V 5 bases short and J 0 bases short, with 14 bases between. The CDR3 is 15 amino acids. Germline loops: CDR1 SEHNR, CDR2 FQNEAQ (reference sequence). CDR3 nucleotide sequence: TGTGCCAGCAGCCTCAAGACAGATTTCTCCTACGAGCAGTACTTC. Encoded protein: CASSLKTDFSYEQYF.

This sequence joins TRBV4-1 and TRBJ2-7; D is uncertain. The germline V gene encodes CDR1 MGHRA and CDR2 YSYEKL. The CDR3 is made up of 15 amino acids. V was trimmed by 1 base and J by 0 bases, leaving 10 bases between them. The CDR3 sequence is CASSQGRGSSYEQYF. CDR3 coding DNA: TGCGCCAGCAGCCAAGGGCGAGGAAGCTCCTACGAGCAGTACTTC.